This T cell receptor beta chain was profiled in a study of HIV-infected children after antiretroviral therapy interruption. Study-level background: Most children had recorded EBV and CMV exposure.

The TCR library was built from RNA with a 3' RACE protocol and unique molecular identifiers. TCRdb reprocessed the 3' RACE reads with MiXCR, giving one entry per CDR3 protein. The sample contains some 7,300 distinct CDR3 sequences, roughly 15% of which appear only once. As for treatment: PENTA 11 planned treatment interruption arm or continuous ART arm. This clonotype is classed as medium-sized (0.01 to 0.1%). CDR3 length equals 15 residues. V gave up 6 bases and J gave up 3 bases, with 14 bases separating them. Germline V gene data show CDR1 as MNHEY and CDR2 as SVGEGT. The source material was CD45RO+ CD8+ T cells from PBMCs, pooled from several time points, sampled from a donor given antiretroviral therapy, either interrupted or continuous. As to subset: memory CD8+ CD45RO+ CD45RA- T cells. This TCR came from a pool of human donors with HIV. This rearrangement joins TRBV6-2 or TRBV6-3 to TRBJ2-2; D is unclear. The CDR3 DNA sequence: TGTGCCAGCAGCCCCATCCGGATGGACACCGGGGAGCTGTTTTTT. It is translated as CASSPIRMDTGELFF.